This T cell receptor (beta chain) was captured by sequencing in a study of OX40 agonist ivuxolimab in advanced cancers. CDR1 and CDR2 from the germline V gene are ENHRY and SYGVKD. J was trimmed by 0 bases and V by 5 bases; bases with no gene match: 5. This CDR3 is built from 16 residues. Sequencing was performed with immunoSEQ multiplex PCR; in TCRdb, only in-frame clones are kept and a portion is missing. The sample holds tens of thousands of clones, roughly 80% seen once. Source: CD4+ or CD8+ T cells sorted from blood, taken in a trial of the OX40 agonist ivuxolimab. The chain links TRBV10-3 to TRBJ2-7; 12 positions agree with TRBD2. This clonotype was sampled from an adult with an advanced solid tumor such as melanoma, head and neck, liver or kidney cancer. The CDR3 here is CAISRGTSGPSYEQYF. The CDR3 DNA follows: TGTGCCATCAGTCGAGGGACTAGCGGGCCCTCCTACGAGCAGTACTTC.